This T cell receptor beta chain derives from a study of Graves' ophthalmopathy and Graves' hyperthyroidism. Clinical symptoms, serum thyroxine, TRAb, thyroid ultrasound and orbital computed tomography were relied on for diagnosis. CDR1 and CDR2 from the germline V gene are DFQATT and SNEGSKA (reference sequence). V gave up 1 base and J gave up 0 bases, with 12 bases separating them. The CDR3 consists of 15 residues. The authors amplified TCR beta CDR3 regions from RNA transcripts. After a first-round RT-PCR with HTBI primers, a second-round multiplex PCR was run. From the multiplex PCR reads, TCRdb called clonotypes with MiXCR, one entry per CDR3 protein. The table records some 750,000 distinct CDR3 sequences, approximately 40% of them present only once.

The TCR sequence derives from an adult man with Graves' ophthalmopathy. The V and J genes are TRBV20-1 and TRBJ1-2, with a tentative D call TRBD1 (6 bases). The sequenced sample consisted of peripheral blood. CDR3 sequence (DNA): TGCAGTGCTAGAGCAGACAGGCTTACTAACTATGGCTACACCTTC. Its protein product is CSARADRLTNYGYTF.